Following are 8 T cell receptor beta chains from one sample sequenced in a study of blood T cell repertoires in COVID-19. Sequencing was performed with immunoSEQ multiplex PCR; in TCRdb, only in-frame clones are kept and a portion is missing. Of roughly 500,000 clones in the sample, 70% to 90% were seen once. Sequenced: peripheral blood. These receptor sequences come from a human donor in a cohort sampled during active COVID-19.

The rearrangement joins TRBV7-9 to TRBJ2-1, with 8 nucleotides matching TRBD2. Germline lookup yields CDR1 SEHNR and CDR2 FQNEAQ (reference sequence). The V segment lost 1 base and the J segment 4 bases; nucleotides outside the gene matches: 3. This CDR3 contains 15 residues. For the CDR3, the DNA is TGTGCCAGCAGCTTAGTCAGCGGGGGTTACAATGAGCAGTTCTTC. The encoded protein is CASSLVSGGYNEQFF.

The V gene is TRBV27, the J gene TRBJ1-1; D is perhaps TRBD1 (6 bases). The V gene lost 6 bases and the J gene lost 5 bases, with 16 bases spanning the gap. Germline CDR1 is MNHEY and CDR2 is SMNVEV (reference sequence). The CDR3 has 14 amino acids. CDR3 amino acids: CASSRNRDPTEAFF. Here the CDR3 DNA reads TGTGCCAGCAGCCGTAACAGGGATCCGACTGAAGCTTTCTTT.

The chain employs TRBV7-9 and TRBJ2-5, with D perhaps matching TRBD2 (6 bases). Looked up from germline, CDR1 is SEHNR and CDR2 is FQNEAQ (reference sequence). The V end was cut by 1 base, the J end by 2 bases, with 8 bases between. CDR3 size: 14 residues. The CDR3 bases are TGTGCCAGCAGCTTAGGACTAGGTCAAGAGACCCAGTACTTC. Its translation: CASSLGLGQETQYF.

The chain joins TRBV27 to TRBJ1-1; D is uncertain. The CDR3 sequence is 13 residues long. V lost 3 bases and J lost 5, with 10 bases in between. The germline gives CDR1 MNHEY, CDR2 SMNVEV (reference sequence). Here the CDR3 DNA reads TGTGCCAGCAGTTTTACAGCTGAGACTGAAGCTTTCTTT. Protein sequence: CASSFTAETEAFF.

The V gene is TRBV11-2, the J gene TRBJ2-3, with a tentative D call TRBD2 (5 bases). The length of the CDR3 is 16 residues. V shed 2 bases and J shed 6 bases, with 18 bases lying between them. The V gene's germline CDR1 is SGHAT and CDR2 FQNNGV. CDR3 bases: TGTGCCAGCAGCTTATGGATAGCGACCAGAGGGGATACGCAGTATTTT. This codes for CASSLWIATRGDTQYF.

As regards this clone: At the DNA level, this CDR3 is encoded by other sequences in the same sample as well. This chain joins TRBV20-1 and TRBJ2-5; no clear D. V lost 3 bases, J lost 1 base, and 3 bases lay in between. CDR1 and CDR2 from the germline V gene are DFQATT and SNEGSKA (reference sequence). CDR3 length equals 11 residues. The CDR3 DNA is TGCAGTGCTAGGGCCCAAGAGACCCAGTACTTC. Amino acids: CSARAQETQYF.

The chain employs TRBV4-1 and TRBJ2-7; D may be TRBD1 (6 bases). Germline V lookup: CDR1 MGHRA, CDR2 YSYEKL. Trimming pared 3 bases from V and 3 bases from J, leaving 12 bases between. The CDR3 sequence is 14 residues long. The CDR3 region has the DNA TGCGCCAGCAGCCATATAAACAGGGACTACGAGCAGTACTTC. Translation gives CASSHINRDYEQYF.

The V and J genes are TRBV20-1 and TRBJ2-5, with D uncertain. The V end was cut by 7 bases, the J end by 4 bases, with 7 bases between. CDR3 size: 10 residues. The germline CDR1 and CDR2 sequences are DFQATT and SNEGSKA (reference sequence). CDR3 nucleotides: TGCAGTGTGGCGGCAGAGACCCAGTACTTC. Encoded protein: CSVAAETQYF.